These 9 T cell receptor beta chains originate from one sample sequenced in a study of CD8+CD57+ T cells in acquired aplastic anemia. Only patients with CD8+CD57+ cell expansion on flow cytometry were chosen for sequencing. For CDR3 and TCR beta VDJ profiling, genomic DNA was the template used. A single record per CDR3 protein comes from TCRdb applying MiXCR to the reads. Of about 470,000 distinct CDR3 sequences detected, approximately 33% appear once; the ten largest clones hold approximately 0.82%. Sequencing input: sorted CD4+, CD8+, or CD8+CD57+ T cells (not recorded which) from PBMCs. Every receptor here comes from a human donor with aplastic anemia.

In regard to this clonotype: A single base separates this from a much larger clone, so it may be a read error. Because it lacks the conserved phenylalanine or tryptophan at the end, this CDR3 is likely a read error. J is TRBJ2-3 and V is TRBV11-1; possible D gene TRBD2, 5 bases. V lost 0 bases and J lost 3, with 7 bases in between. CDR1 is SGHAT, CDR2 FQDESV, per germline (reference sequence). CDR3 size: 14 residues. The CDR3 DNA reads TGTGCCAGCAGCTTAGCGGGAGTGACAGATACGCAGTATCTT. This sequence encodes CASSLAGVTDTQYL.

This clonotype was seen ten or more times. The chain couples TRBV29-1 to TRBJ2-5; 8 nucleotides agree with TRBD1. The CDR3 extends over 13 amino acids. V shed 6 bases, J shed 5 bases, and the junction held 8 bases outside the gene matches. Germline-derived CDR1 and CDR2 are SQVTM and ANQGSEA. The CDR3 DNA sequence: TGCAGCGTAGTACCGACAGGGGCGGAGACCCAGTACTTC. Encoded protein: CSVVPTGAETQYF. The variable domain in full, completed from reference TRBV29-1 and TRBJ2-5, reads SAVISQKPSRDICQRGTSLTIQCQVDSQVTMMFWYRQQPGQSLTLIATANQGSEATYESGFVIDKFPISRPNLTFSTLTVSNMSPEDSSIYLCSVVPTGAETQYFGPGTRLLVL.

Ten or more counts support this clonotype. The chain is built from TRBV3-1 and TRBJ1-2; tentative D call: TRBD1 (5 bases). This CDR3 spans 15 amino acids. Germline CDR1 LGHDT, CDR2 YNNKEL (reference sequence). The ends were cut back, 1 base at V and 8 bases at J, with 17 bases in the middle. The CDR3 sequence: CASSQGTAGLGGYTF. The DNA for the CDR3 is TGTGCCAGCAGCCAAGGGACGGCAGGGTTGGGGGGCTACACCTTC.

The chain joins TRBV15 to TRBJ2-1; 9 bases are shared with TRBD2. CDR1 and CDR2 from the germline V gene are LNHNV and YYDKDF (reference sequence). After removal of 8 bases from V and 2 bases from J, the junction contained 7 bases not matched to a gene. The CDR3 extends over 15 amino acids. The CDR3 region is CATGLAGGTYNEQFF. Written as DNA, the CDR3 is TGTGCCACCGGCCTTGCGGGGGGGACCTACAATGAGCAGTTCTTC.

This clonotype showed up many times. This chain joins TRBV29-1 and TRBJ1-2, with D hard to call. Trimming removed 4 bases at V and 2 bases at J, with 8 bases between. Germline assignment: CDR1 SQVTM and CDR2 ANQGSEA. There are 12 residues in the CDR3. The CDR3 DNA follows: TGCAGCGTTGTATTACAGAACTATGGCTACACCTTC. Amino acids: CSVVLQNYGYTF.

In this sample, this clonotype turned up many times. The chain carries TRBV25-1 and TRBJ1-5; D is uncertain. The CDR3 sequence is 14 residues long. CDR1 is MGHDK and CDR2 is SYGVNS in the germline V gene. With 0 bases removed from V and 6 bases from J, the gap between germline ends came to 9 bases. In DNA form, the CDR3 reads TGTGCCAGCAGTGAATACGAGGGTTCTCAGCCCCAGCATTTT. Translated, it gives CASSEYEGSQPQHF.

The table lists this clonotype with many counts. V is TRBV20-1 and J is TRBJ2-7; the D gene is possibly TRBD1 (6 bases). This CDR3 is 11 amino acids long. Germline V gene data show CDR1 as DFQATT and CDR2 as SNEGSKA (reference sequence). V was trimmed by 5 bases and J by 6 bases, leaving 11 bases between them. The CDR3 DNA reads as TGCAGTGCTTACAGGGTCGCCGAGCAGTACTTC. Protein sequence: CSAYRVAEQYF.

The gene calls are TRBV7-8 and TRBJ1-2; D not certain. Between the trimmed V and J ends, which lost 7 bases and 2 bases, there was a span of 11 bases. The germline V gene encodes CDR1 SGHVS and CDR2 FQNEAQ. The length of the CDR3 is 13 residues. CDR3 nucleotides: TGTGCCAGCACCCCAGAGGGAAACTATGGCTACACCTTC. Translated, it gives CASTPEGNYGYTF. Full variable domain (missing parts from reference TRBV7-8 and TRBJ1-2): GAGVSQSPRYKVAKRGQDVALRCDPISGHVSLFWYQQALGQGPEFLTYFQNEAQLDKSGLPSDRFFAERPEGSVSTLKIQRTQQEDSAVYLCASTPEGNYGYTFGSGTRLTVV.

J is TRBJ2-1 and V is TRBV12-3 or TRBV12-4; 12 positions match TRBD2. The CDR3 covers 18 residues. With V trimmed by 4 bases and J by 9 bases, 16 bases remained unmatched. The CDR3 loop is CASSSPSGGAPVGSEQFF. The DNA of the CDR3 is TGTGCCAGCAGTTCGCCTAGCGGGGGGGCCCCGGTTGGTAGTGAGCAGTTCTTC.